The present TCR beta chain was sequenced within a study of T-cell memory formation after mild COVID-19. In the study overall: TCR clusters showed largely donor specificity.

This clonotype came up a few times. Antigen unknown. TCRdb redid the calling of the 5' RACE reads with MiXCR, one entry per CDR3 protein. The table records hundreds of thousands of distinct CDR3 sequences, 15% to 25% of them present only once. General study points: Memory from before infection featured some responding clones, which suggests cross-reactive memory joined. There was a balanced CD4/CD8 profile in clones contracting day 15 to 85, and later expanders leaned CD4+. Mainly in CM and EM were contracting CD4+ clones; CD8+ were in EMRA.

The CDR3 extends over 15 amino acids. Germline loops: CDR1 DFQATT, CDR2 SNEGSKA (reference sequence). V was shortened by 0 bases and J by 0 bases, with 11 bases between the two germline ends. Sequencing input: PBMCs or a T cell subset sorted from them (not recorded which). The origin of this receptor is an adult woman who had mild COVID-19 (a few samples of this study predate the infection). Cell type and time point are not known. V usage is TRBV20-1 and J usage is TRBJ1-1, with D possibly being TRBD1 (5 bases). This CDR3 is CSARDTSGMNTEAFF. As DNA, the CDR3 is TGCAGTGCTAGAGATACATCAGGGATGAACACTGAAGCTTTCTTT.